Each of the 12 T cell receptor beta chains below was sequenced from the same sample in a study of blood T cell repertoires in COVID-19. Produced via immunoSEQ multiplex PCR; TCRdb's table is partial and in-frame only. The sample holds around 100,000 clones, approximately 85% seen once. Sample: peripheral blood. The origin of the receptors is an older woman with COVID-19, enrolled during active disease.

The gene calls are TRBV7-3 and TRBJ2-1, with D maybe TRBD2 (5 bases). Trimming stripped 5 bases from V and 6 bases from J, with 8 bases between. Per the germline V gene, CDR1 is SGHTA and CDR2 is FQGTGA. The CDR3 loop spans 12 amino acids. The CDR3 nucleotides are TGTGCCAGCAGCCCTAGCCTCAATGAGCAGTTCTTC. This translates into CASSPSLNEQFF.

The V call is TRBV11-3, the J call TRBJ2-5, with TRBD2 identical over 12 bases. Germline assignment: CDR1 SGHNT and CDR2 YENEEA. The CDR3 spans 18 residues. V dropped 4 bases and J dropped 4; count of bases not matched to a gene: 13. DNA for the CDR3: TGTGCCAGCAGCTCCGGAGGTCGGACTAGCGGGGCCAGAGAGACCCAGTACTTC. As protein: CASSSGGRTSGARETQYF.

This clone was seen once. The rearrangement joins TRBV11-3 to TRBJ2-3, with 9 bases identical to TRBD2. After removal of 5 bases from V and 6 bases from J, the junction contained 9 bases not matched to a gene. Germline loops: CDR1 SGHNT, CDR2 YENEEA. The CDR3 has 15 residues. CDR3: CASSTRAGGGDTQYF. The CDR3 coding sequence is TGTGCCAGCAGCACGCGAGCGGGGGGCGGGGATACGCAGTATTTT.

This chain joins TRBV10-3 and TRBJ2-1; 11 bases align to TRBD2. The junction had 9 bases not matched to a gene; V was cut back by 2 bases and J by 0 bases. CDR1 and CDR2 (germline): ENHRY, SYGVKD. CDR3 length: 19 residues. Here the CDR3 DNA reads TGTGCCATCAGTGAGCCCACCGGGACTAGCGGTAGCTCCTACAATGAGCAGTTCTTC. Protein sequence: CAISEPTGTSGSSYNEQFF.

This chain joins TRBV28 and TRBJ1-4; TRBD1 agrees at 11 bases. CDR3 length equals 16 residues. V lost 8 bases to trimming and J lost 7 bases; unmatched junction nucleotides: 12. CDR1 and CDR2 from the germline V gene are MDHEN and SYDVKM. The CDR3 reads CASHSMGQGDGEKLFF. The DNA of the CDR3 is TGTGCCAGCCACAGCATGGGACAGGGGGATGGTGAAAAACTGTTTTTT.

The chain joins TRBV19 to TRBJ1-1, with 10 bases aligning to TRBD1. After removal of 4 bases from V and 3 bases from J, the junction contained 5 bases not matched to a gene. Germline lookup yields CDR1 LNHDA and CDR2 SQIVND (reference sequence). The CDR3 is 15 residues long. DNA for the CDR3: TGTGCCAGTAGTACGGACGGACAGGGGGACACTGAAGCTTTCTTT. Protein product: CASSTDGQGDTEAFF.

The chain links TRBV7-2 to TRBJ2-1, with TRBD2 matching 7 bases. This CDR3 region has 14 residues. Unmatched junction bases numbered 4, after V lost 2 bases and J lost 6 bases. From germline, CDR1 is SGHTA and CDR2 FQGNSA. As DNA, the CDR3 is TGTGCCAGCAGCTTAAGACGCGGGGGCAATGAGCAGTTCTTC. Translation gives CASSLRRGGNEQFF.

There are a few counts of this clone. The rearrangement links TRBV7-2 to TRBJ1-5; 8 bases line up with TRBD1. The CDR3 has 15 residues. Germline V gene sequence: CDR1 SGHTA, CDR2 FQGNSA. With V trimmed by 2 bases and J by 7 bases, 7 bases remained unmatched. The CDR3 loop is CASSLTGQGWQPQHF. CDR3 nucleotides: TGTGCCAGCAGCTTAACAGGACAGGGATGGCAGCCCCAGCATTTT.

J is TRBJ1-2 and V is TRBV24-1; 9 nucleotides line up with TRBD1. Germline CDR1 reads KGHDR; CDR2 reads SFDVKD. The V gene end was trimmed by 5 bases and the J gene end by 6 bases; junction bases not matched to a gene: 9. CDR3 length: 15 residues. The CDR3 bases are TGTGCCACCAGTGGGCAGGACAGGGGTAGAGATGGCTACACCTTC. This sequence encodes CATSGQDRGRDGYTF.

This chain joins TRBV19 and TRBJ1-6, with D hard to call. V was trimmed by 3 bases and J by 6 bases, leaving 18 bases between them. The germline V gene has CDR1 LNHDA and CDR2 SQIVND (reference sequence). The CDR3 is 17 amino acids. The CDR3 spells CASSIDSGGESNSPLHF. In DNA, the CDR3 is TGTGCCAGTAGTATTGATTCTGGTGGGGAGAGTAATTCACCCCTCCACTTT.

The chain links TRBV19 to TRBJ2-7, with 8 nucleotides matching TRBD1. V was clipped by 2 bases and J by 4 bases; unmatched bases: 4. The CDR3 is 14 amino acids. Germline CDR1 reads LNHDA; CDR2 reads SQIVND (reference sequence). Here the CDR3 reads CASSIRDRLYEQYF. CDR3 sequence (DNA): TGTGCCAGTAGTATAAGGGACAGGCTGTACGAGCAGTACTTC.

The chain combines TRBV7-9 with TRBJ2-2; D perhaps matches TRBD1 (8 bases). From germline, CDR1 is SEHNR and CDR2 FQNEAQ (reference sequence). V lost 7 bases to trimming and J lost 6 bases, with 18 bases between them. The CDR3 loop spans 15 amino acids. CDR3 protein: CASTPGQGGAGELFF. The CDR3 region has the DNA TGTGCCAGCACCCCAGGACAGGGAGGGGCCGGGGAGCTGTTTTTT.